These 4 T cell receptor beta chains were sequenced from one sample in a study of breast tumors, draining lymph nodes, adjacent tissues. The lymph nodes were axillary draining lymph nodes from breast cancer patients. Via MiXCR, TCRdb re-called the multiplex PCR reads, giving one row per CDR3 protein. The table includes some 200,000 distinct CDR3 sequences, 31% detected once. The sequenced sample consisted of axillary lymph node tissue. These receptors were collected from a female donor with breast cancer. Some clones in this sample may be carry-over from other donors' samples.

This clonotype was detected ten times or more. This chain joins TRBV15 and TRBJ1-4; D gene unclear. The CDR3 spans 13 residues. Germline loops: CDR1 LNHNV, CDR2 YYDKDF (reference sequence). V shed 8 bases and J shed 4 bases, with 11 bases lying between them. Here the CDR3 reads CATGQYVNEKLFF. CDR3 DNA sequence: TGTGCCACCGGGCAGTATGTTAATGAAAAACTGTTTTTT.

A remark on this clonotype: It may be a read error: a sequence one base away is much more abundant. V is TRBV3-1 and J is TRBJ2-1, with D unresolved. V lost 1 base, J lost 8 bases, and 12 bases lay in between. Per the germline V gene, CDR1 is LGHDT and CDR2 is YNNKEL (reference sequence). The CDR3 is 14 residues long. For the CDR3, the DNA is TGTGCCAGCAGCCAAGGGAGCTTTTGTGATGAGCAGTTCTTC. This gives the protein CASSQGSFCDEQFF.

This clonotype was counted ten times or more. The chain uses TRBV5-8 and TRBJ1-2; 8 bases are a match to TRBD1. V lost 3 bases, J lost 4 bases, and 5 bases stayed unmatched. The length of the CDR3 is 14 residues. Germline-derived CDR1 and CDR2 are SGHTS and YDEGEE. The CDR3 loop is CASSSGQGRYGYTF. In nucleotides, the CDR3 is TGTGCCAGCAGCTCCGGACAGGGACGCTATGGCTACACCTTC.

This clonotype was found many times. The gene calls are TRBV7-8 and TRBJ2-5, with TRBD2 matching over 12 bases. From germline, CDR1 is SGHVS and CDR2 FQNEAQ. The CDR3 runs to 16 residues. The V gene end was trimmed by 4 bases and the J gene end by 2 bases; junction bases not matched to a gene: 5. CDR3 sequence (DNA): TGTGCCAGCAGCTCCCCGACTAGCGGGGGACAAGAGACCCAGTACTTC. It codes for CASSSPTSGGQETQYF. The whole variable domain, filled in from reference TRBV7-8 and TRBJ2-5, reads GAGVSQSPRYKVAKRGQDVALRCDPISGHVSLFWYQQALGQGPEFLTYFQNEAQLDKSGLPSDRFFAERPEGSVSTLKIQRTQQEDSAVYLCASSSPTSGGQETQYFGPGTRLLVL.